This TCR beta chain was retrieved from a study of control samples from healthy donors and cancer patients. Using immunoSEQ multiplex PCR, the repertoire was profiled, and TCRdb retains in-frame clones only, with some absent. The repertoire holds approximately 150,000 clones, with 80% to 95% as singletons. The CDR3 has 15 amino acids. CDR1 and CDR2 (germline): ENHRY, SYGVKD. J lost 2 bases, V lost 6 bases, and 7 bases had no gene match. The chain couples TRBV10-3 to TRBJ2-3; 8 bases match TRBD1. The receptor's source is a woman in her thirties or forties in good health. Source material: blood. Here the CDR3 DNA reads TGTGCCATCAGGGAGGGGACAGGACCCACAGATACGCAGTATTTT. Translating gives CAIREGTGPTDTQYF.